Sequencing of this T cell receptor (beta chain) was carried out in a study of human T cells and chemical hapten exposure (dated by TCRdb to the early 2020s). The study in broad terms: For sensitization, 2% DPC in acetone was applied to a roughly 2 cm by roughly 2 cm area of upper inner arm skin. This study followed changes in the peripheral blood TCR repertoire in vivo during primary and secondary sensitization of alopecia patients to the hapten diphenylcyclopropenone (DPC). Throughout the approximately 24-week study period, patients were also given weekly therapeutic DPC doses on the scalp. Blood was sampled from patients pre-sensitization (week 0) and at 2, 6 and about 24 weeks after DPC sensitization. Patch testing on the upper back used Finn chambers containing 0.01% DPC, with scoring done after 6 days according to International Contact Dermatitis Research Group standards. For TCR sequencing, blood came from about 28 alopecia patients at anywhere from one to four time points (pre-sensitization, 2, 6 and 24 weeks). Alopecia areata with under or over 50% scalp involvement, alopecia totalis and alopecia universalis were represented in the patient cohort, which was mostly female. The libraries were sequenced as a pool, and the TCR yield per sample differed mostly because of small variations in library volumes within the pool. Overall study results and their limits: Compared with pre-sensitization or healthy control sets, expanded TCRs formed significantly more large CDR3 similarity clusters, which is consistent with antigen-driven responses. The number of TCRs above 1 in 1000 frequency did not change with DPC sensitization; there was no evidence of global repertoire structure alterations. A positive correlation was found between the number of PT1 expanded TCRs and patch test score, with significance reached at thresholds 8, 16 and 32 but not 4. Because every patient had alopecia, a presumed autoimmune disease, the patients' immune response might differ from that of healthy individuals. Repeated subsampling changed both the strength of the expansion versus patch-test correlation and the threshold at which the correlation became significant.

This specimen's time point label, per the study, means: patch test 1, 2 weeks after DPC sensitization. The treatment or condition label of this sample denotes: therapeutic diphenylcyclopropenone sensitization with weekly scalp DPC. Blood at each patch-test visit was drawn before the patch test was applied. Patients were considered eligible if aged 18 to 70, diagnosed with alopecia and deemed suitable for DPC therapy, and patients were excluded if pregnant. Unfractionated whole blood was collected in Tempus Blood RNA tubes, and total RNA was extracted from that blood. As encoded in the germline V gene, CDR1 is SGDLS while CDR2 is YYNGEE. Including the terminal cysteine and phenylalanine, the CDR3 comprises 18 residues. Of the read, only the CDR3 DNA is kept; its 54 bases are in frame from base 1. Trimming costs V 0 bases and J 6 bases, and their ends lie 23 bases apart. As regards this clonotype: Its antigen has not been determined. It has no much larger one-base neighbor in the sample; base qualities were not kept.

The library was prepared using RACE. The listed sequencing device is NextSeq 500. During library preparation, unique molecular identifiers were attached to individual cDNA molecules so that TCRs could be counted quantitatively and reproducibly. Both TCR alpha and TCR beta chains were sequenced from each blood RNA sample. The source study handled its data this way. Samples had a median of around 92,000 TCRs, with a range from 23,224 to 690,600. V, J and CDR3 annotation of the TCR reads was performed with the Decombinator software suite. To make PS versus PT1 abundance plots, every sample was subsampled to the same number of TCRs (28,000). Expanded TCRs were defined as absent before sensitization and observed at least eight times at the 2-week time point. The public reads were reanalyzed by TCRdb: fastp trimming at Q25, MiXCR alignment, in-frame beta chains only. Entries that share a CDR3 protein sequence are merged under the most common genes and DNA. The V and J calls follow TCRdb's processing rather than the paper's. This sample is represented by some 340,000 distinct CDR3 sequences; about 7% of them were singletons. The biggest ten clones account for roughly 7.9% of the sample.

The sequencing here drew on whole blood, taken in connection with sensitization to the hapten diphenylcyclopropenone (DPC). The TCR comes from a woman aged 18 to 35 with alopecia areata. Some clones in this sample may be carry-over from other donors' samples. The sequence links TRBV9 to TRBJ2-3; the D gene may be TRBD1 or TRBD2, since each aligns over 6 bases. The DNA reads as follows: TGTGCCAGCAGCGTAGCGGGGGCGTGGGGCCCGGGGGTGGATACGCAGTATTTT. Protein translation: CASSVAGAWGPGVDTQYF.